These 29 T cell receptor beta chains were all obtained from the same sample, sequenced in a study of early T cells in non-severe SARS-CoV-2 infection. TCRdb processed the 5' RACE reads anew with MiXCR; each CDR3 protein has one entry. Counted here are approximately 75,000 distinct CDR3 sequences, approximately 14% occurring once; the ten biggest clones make up around 3.6%. Sample: whole blood, taken at baseline. These receptors were obtained from an adult who was a healthcare worker with PCR-confirmed SARS-CoV-2 infection or an uninfected control (not recorded which).

This chain connects TRBV5-1 to TRBJ2-6; D not resolved. The CDR3 is made up of 14 amino acids. The V end lost 5 bases, the J end lost 1 base, and 7 bases lay between the germline ends. Germline values: CDR1 SGHRS, CDR2 YFSETQ. The CDR3 DNA follows: TGCGCCAGCAGAGACACTTCTGGGGCCAACGTCCTGACTTTC. This sequence encodes CASRDTSGANVLTF. The entire variable domain, with the rest obtained from reference TRBV5-1 and TRBJ2-6, is as follows: KAGVTQTPRYLIKTRGQQVTLSCSPISGHRSVSWYQQTPGQGLQFLFEYFSETQRNKGNFPGRFSGRQFSNSRSEMNVSTLELGDSALYLCASRDTSGANVLTFGAGSRLTVL.

Ten or more counts support this clonotype. This sequence joins TRBV5-1 and TRBJ2-7, with 11 nucleotides matching TRBD1. Germline V CDR1 and CDR2: SGHRS, YFSETQ. This CDR3 has 13 residues. Trimming cost V 4 bases and J 9 bases; bases outside gene matches: 6. The CDR3 reads CASSRDRGAVQYF. The CDR3, as DNA: TGCGCCAGCAGCCGGGACAGGGGGGCTGTGCAGTACTTC. Complete variable domain (other parts from reference TRBV5-1 and TRBJ2-7): KAGVTQTPRYLIKTRGQQVTLSCSPISGHRSVSWYQQTPGQGLQFLFEYFSETQRNKGNFPGRFSGRQFSNSRSEMNVSTLELGDSALYLCASSRDRGAVQYFGPGTRLTVT.

This chain connects TRBV5-1 to TRBJ2-6; tentative D call: TRBD2 (5 bases). Per germline, CDR1 SGHRS and CDR2 YFSETQ. V gave up 0 bases and J gave up 2 bases, with 9 bases separating them. This CDR3 is 16 amino acids long. CDR3 protein: CASSLEGAAGANVLTF. CDR3 coding DNA: TGCGCCAGCAGCTTGGAGGGAGCCGCTGGGGCCAACGTCCTGACTTTC.

The chain recombines TRBV20-1 with TRBJ2-7; possibly TRBD1 or TRBD2 for D (6 bases each). The CDR3 has 14 residues. In germline, CDR1 is DFQATT, CDR2 SNEGSKA (reference sequence). Trimming removed 7 bases at V and 5 bases at J, with 21 bases between. Written as DNA, the CDR3 is TGCAGTGTCGCGGCAATAGGGGGGCGGCACGAGCAGTACTTC. Protein sequence: CSVAAIGGRHEQYF.

V gene TRBV21-1 combines with J gene TRBJ2-7; the D call in the table, TRBD2, was not verified against the DNA. TRBV21-1 is reported as a pseudogene. CDR3 length equals 15 residues. The CDR3 DNA sequence: TGTGCCAGCAGCAAAGCGAGGGAGGGTACCTACGAGCAGTACTTC. Translated: CASSKAREGTYEQYF.

In this sample, this clonotype turned up many times. The V call is TRBV7-3, the J call TRBJ2-5; D is undetermined. CDR1 and CDR2 (germline): SGHTA, FQGTGA. The V and J ends lost 5 bases and 4 bases respectively, with 5 bases between them. The CDR3 is 11 residues long. CDR3 in DNA: TGTGCCAGCAGCACCGGAGAGACCCAGTACTTC. The encoded protein is CASSTGETQYF. The whole variable domain, filled in from reference TRBV7-3 and TRBJ2-5, reads GAGVSQTPSNKVTEKGKYVELRCDPISGHTALYWYRQSLGQGPEFLIYFQGTGAADDSGLPNDRFFAVRPEGSVSTLKIQRTERGDSAVYLCASSTGETQYFGPGTRLLVL.

This clonotype was observed a handful of times. The V and J genes are TRBV7-2 and TRBJ2-1, with 16 bases lining up with TRBD2. Germline CDR1 and CDR2: SGHTA and FQGNSA. Trimming took 5 bases from V and 9 from J; bases not matched to a gene: 7. The CDR3 spans 16 residues. The CDR3 nucleotides are TGTGCCAGCAGCCGGGGGACTAGCGGGAGGGCGCGTGAGCAGTTCTTC. Its translation: CASSRGTSGRAREQFF.

This clonotype was observed at least ten times. The V and J genes are TRBV20-1 and TRBJ1-1; the D gene is possibly TRBD1 (5 bases). From germline, CDR1 is DFQATT and CDR2 SNEGSKA (reference sequence). Deletions cut 3 bases from V and 3 bases from J, with 11 bases between. This CDR3 spans 13 amino acids. CDR3 nucleotides: TGCAGTGCTAGGGGAAGGGGTCACACTGAAGCTTTCTTT. This encodes CSARGRGHTEAFF.

This clonotype has only a few counts. CDR3 in DNA: TGTGCCAGCAGTTCCCGGACGGGCGTGGGGGATGAGCAGTTCTTC. This codes for CASSSRTGVGDEQFF. The rearrangement links TRBV28 to TRBJ2-1; D tentatively reads TRBD1 or TRBD2 (5 bases each). The germline V and J ends were trimmed by 4 bases and 8 bases, with 18 bases remaining between them. From germline, CDR1 is MDHEN and CDR2 SYDVKM. The CDR3 is 15 amino acids.

In its sample, this clonotype was seen many times. The rearrangement uses TRBV24-1 and TRBJ2-1, with D tentatively TRBD1 (5 bases). V was trimmed by 9 bases and J by 0 bases, leaving 14 bases between them. CDR3 length equals 15 residues. CDR1 and CDR2 from the germline V gene are KGHDR and SFDVKD. CDR3 amino acids: CATLGVPSSYNEQFF. The CDR3 bases are TGTGCCACCTTAGGGGTCCCGAGCTCCTACAATGAGCAGTTCTTC.

This clonotype was picked up many times. This chain connects TRBV7-9 to TRBJ2-5; TRBD1 might be the D (6 bases). This CDR3 comprises 16 residues. Looked up from germline, CDR1 is SEHNR and CDR2 is FQNEAQ (reference sequence). V was pared by 5 bases and J by 2 bases, with 18 bases between. The CDR3 bases are TGTGCCAGCAGCCCCAGCGACAGGAGTCTACAAGAGACCCAGTACTTC. This translates into CASSPSDRSLQETQYF.

This clonotype showed up just a few times. The CDR3: CASKPPSGSGYEQYF. As DNA, the CDR3 is TGTGCCAGCAAACCCCCCAGCGGGAGTGGGTACGAGCAGTACTTC. J is TRBJ2-7 and V is TRBV6-2 or TRBV6-3, with 8 bases lining up with TRBD2. V shed 7 bases and J 4 bases; nucleotides not matched to a gene: 12. Germline V CDR1 and CDR2: MNHEY, SVGEGT. This CDR3 is built from 15 residues.

This clonotype turned up a few times. The chain is built from TRBV5-5 and TRBJ2-2, with a tentative D call TRBD2 (5 bases). The CDR3 contains 13 residues. Germline V CDR1 and CDR2: SGHKS, YYEKEE (reference sequence). V was cut by 1 base and J by 6 bases, with 7 bases left in between. The CDR3 DNA reads TGTGCCAGCAGCTTGATGGACTCCGGGGAGCTGTTTTTT. It specifies CASSLMDSGELFF.

There are a few counts of this clonotype. The chain uses TRBV28 and TRBJ1-2; D unresolved. There are 13 residues in the CDR3. Trimming removed 5 bases from V and 1 base from J, with 8 bases in between. Germline CDR1 is MDHEN and CDR2 is SYDVKM. The CDR3 sequence is CASSQTLNYGYTF. CDR3 sequence (DNA): TGTGCCAGCAGTCAGACACTTAACTATGGCTACACCTTC.

The rearrangement uses TRBV5-1 and TRBJ2-3; 15 nucleotides align to TRBD2. With 0 bases clipped from V and 2 bases from J, the junction kept 7 bases outside the gene matches. CDR1 is SGHRS, CDR2 YFSETQ, per germline. There are 19 residues in the CDR3. CDR3 amino acids: CASSLAGTSGRRSTDTQYF. As DNA, the CDR3 is TGCGCCAGCAGCTTGGCGGGGACTAGCGGGAGGAGATCCACAGATACGCAGTATTTT.

At least ten counts were recorded for this clonotype. The gene calls are TRBV29-1 and TRBJ2-7; D unresolved. Looked up from germline, CDR1 is SQVTM and CDR2 is ANQGSEA. V was pared by 7 bases and J by 4 bases, with 14 bases between. CDR3 size: 12 residues. The CDR3 nucleotides read TGCAGCGCAACGGAAGACTCATACGAGCAGTACTTC. Its protein is CSATEDSYEQYF.

A few counts support this clonotype. This chain uses TRBV25-1 with TRBJ2-5, with 9 positions matching TRBD1. The V and J ends lost 6 bases and 3 bases, in that order; junction bases with no gene match: 8. From germline, CDR1 is MGHDK and CDR2 SYGVNS. This CDR3 has 15 amino acids. CDR3 sequence reads: CASRAGTGYEETQYF. Written as DNA, the CDR3 is TGTGCCAGCAGAGCCGGGACAGGGTATGAAGAGACCCAGTACTTC.

The V gene is TRBV6-7, the J gene TRBJ2-7; 8 nucleotides align to TRBD1. TRBV6-7 belongs to the ORF category, with a function that is uncertain. The CDR3 covers 13 residues. V was clipped by 4 bases and J by 2 bases; unmatched bases: 1. In DNA form, the CDR3 reads TGTGCCAGCAGTTCACAGGGGGCCTACGAGCAGTACTTC. It translates to CASSSQGAYEQYF.

This chain uses TRBV9 with TRBJ2-1, with 7 bases aligning to TRBD2. CDR1 is SGDLS and CDR2 is YYNGEE in the germline V gene. The V and J ends lost 4 bases and 5 bases, in that order; junction bases with no gene match: 12. The CDR3 length is 16 residues. CDR3 bases: TGTGCCAGCAGCTCCAGGACTAGGACCGGTAACAATGAGCAGTTCTTC. It encodes CASSSRTRTGNNEQFF.

This clonotype was seen many times. The rearrangement uses TRBV9 and TRBJ2-4; the D gene is possibly TRBD2 (7 bases). The V end lost 4 bases, the J end lost 8 bases, and 13 bases lay between the germline ends. CDR1 is SGDLS and CDR2 is YYNGEE in the germline V gene. The CDR3 is 13 residues long. The CDR3 region is CASSTTGRDIQYF. The DNA of the CDR3 is TGTGCCAGCAGCACAACAGGGAGGGACATTCAGTACTTC.

This clonotype was seen many times. The chain has TRBV20-1 and TRBJ2-3, with D possibly TRBD2 on 5 matching bases. The V and J ends lost 6 bases and 2 bases respectively, with 24 bases between them. The CDR3 sequence is 17 residues long. The germline CDR1 and CDR2 sequences are DFQATT and SNEGSKA (reference sequence). Here the CDR3 DNA reads TGCAGTGCCATTCGTCCGGGGAGCACCTCGTTCACAGATACGCAGTATTTT. Translated, it gives CSAIRPGSTSFTDTQYF.

The V and J genes are TRBV19 and TRBJ2-2, with D hard to call. Trimming pared 6 bases from V and 6 bases from J, leaving 8 bases between. The germline V gene encodes CDR1 LNHDA and CDR2 SQIVND (reference sequence). This CDR3 is 12 amino acids long. CDR3 protein: CASRLGPGELFF. The CDR3 DNA sequence: TGTGCCAGTAGACTCGGTCCCGGGGAGCTGTTTTTT.

This clonotype was found many times. The rearrangement joins TRBV7-9 to TRBJ2-1; D call uncertain. The CDR3 covers 11 residues. Trimming shortened V by 3 bases and J by 6 bases, and 3 bases separated the two germline ends. CDR1 SEHNR and CDR2 FQNEAQ come from the germline V gene (reference sequence). Here the CDR3 reads CASSFSNEQFF. The CDR3 nucleotides read TGTGCCAGCAGCTTCTCCAATGAGCAGTTCTTC.

This clonotype was seen a handful of times. The chain employs TRBV11-1 and TRBJ2-7; no reliable D call. Between the trimmed V and J ends, which lost 2 bases and 2 bases, there was a span of 10 bases. The length of the CDR3 is 14 residues. In germline, CDR1 is SGHAT, CDR2 FQDESV (reference sequence). This CDR3 is CASSLRSPTYEQYF. For the CDR3, the DNA is TGTGCCAGCAGCTTACGATCTCCGACCTACGAGCAGTACTTC.

This clonotype occurred a few times. V is TRBV7-9 and J is TRBJ1-4, with a tentative D call TRBD1 (6 bases). V lost 5 bases and J lost 6, with 16 bases in between. Germline-derived CDR1 and CDR2 are SEHNR and FQNEAQ (reference sequence). The CDR3 spans 15 residues. DNA of the CDR3: TGTGCCAGCAGCCCCAGGGGCCACGGGTATGAAAAACTGTTTTTT. The encoded protein is CASSPRGHGYEKLFF.

The chain combines TRBV7-3 with TRBJ1-2; weak D call: TRBD1 (5 bases). The CDR3 covers 14 residues. V gave up 2 bases and J gave up 3 bases, with 10 bases separating them. From germline, CDR1 is SGHTA and CDR2 FQGTGA. As DNA, the CDR3 is TGTGCCAGCAGCTTAGGGGCAGTCGACTATGGCTACACCTTC. The encoded protein is CASSLGAVDYGYTF.

This clonotype was seen ten or more times. This chain joins TRBV4-2 and TRBJ2-7; 7 bases line up with TRBD2. V was clipped by 4 bases and J by 0 bases; unmatched bases: 3. The CDR3 is 14 amino acids. Germline assignment: CDR1 LGHNA and CDR2 YNFKEQ. CDR3 in amino acids: CASSLGTTSYEQYF. CDR3 nucleotide sequence: TGTGCCAGCAGCCTGGGGACTACCTCCTACGAGCAGTACTTC.

At least ten counts were recorded for this clonotype. The DNA for the CDR3 is TGTGCCTGGGGTAGCGGGAGATTCACCTACAATGAGCAGTTCTTC. This sequence encodes CAWGSGRFTYNEQFF. V and J are TRBV30 and TRBJ2-1; 9 bases fit TRBD2. Trimming removed 5 bases from V and 2 bases from J; junction bases left unmatched: 7. The CDR3 loop spans 15 amino acids. Looked up from germline, CDR1 is GTSNPN and CDR2 is SVGIG (reference sequence).

This clonotype occurred a few times. The chain carries TRBV7-3 and TRBJ2-1, with no clear D. Deletions cut 0 bases from V and 0 bases from J, with 9 bases between. This CDR3 spans 16 amino acids. Germline CDR1 and CDR2: SGHTA and FQGTGA. This CDR3 reads CASSLTVASSYNEQFF. DNA for the CDR3: TGTGCCAGCAGCTTAACGGTAGCAAGCTCCTACAATGAGCAGTTCTTC.